This T cell receptor beta chain was recorded in a study of cytomegalovirus exposure and HLA in healthy donors. General study results and limits: According to a subsequent analysis, TCR clusters identified in the first cohort showed a tendency to co-occur across the 120 validation repertoires.

This clone was counted only a few times. The antigen is unknown. Generated by immunoSEQ multiplex PCR, the TCRdb table keeps only in-frame clones and is missing some. The table has over 200,000 clones, over 80% seen once; the top ten hold around 5.5%. The CDR3 has 15 amino acids. V dropped 2 bases and J dropped 2; count of bases not matched to a gene: 4. The germline gives CDR1 SNHLY, CDR2 FYNNEI. This TCR derives from a woman aged 18-35 years in good health and CMV-seronegative. Sample: PBMCs. The chain links TRBV2 to TRBJ2-3, with TRBD2 identical over 7 bases. CDR3 DNA sequence: TGTGCCAGCAGTGAAAACGGGGGGACCACAGATACGCAGTATTTT. Amino acids: CASSENGGTTDTQYF.